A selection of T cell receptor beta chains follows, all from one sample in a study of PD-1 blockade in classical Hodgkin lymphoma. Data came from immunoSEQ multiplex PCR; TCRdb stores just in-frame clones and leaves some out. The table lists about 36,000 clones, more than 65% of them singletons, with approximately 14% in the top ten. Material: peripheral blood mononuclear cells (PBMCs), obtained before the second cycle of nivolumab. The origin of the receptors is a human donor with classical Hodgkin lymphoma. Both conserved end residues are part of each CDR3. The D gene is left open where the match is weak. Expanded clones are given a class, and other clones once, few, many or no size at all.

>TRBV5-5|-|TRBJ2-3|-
TGTGCCAGCAGCTTAAAGCGGATGGGGTACACAGATACGCAGTATTTT
CASSLKRMGYTDTQYF
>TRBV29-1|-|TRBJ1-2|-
TGCAGCGTTGAAGATCGTAAAGGGACTAACTATGGCTACACCTTC
CSVEDRKGTNYGYTF
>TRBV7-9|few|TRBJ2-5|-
TGTGCCAGCAGCTTACAGTCTGCGGCCCAGTACTTC
CASSLQSAAQYF
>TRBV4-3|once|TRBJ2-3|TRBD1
TGCGCCAGCAGCCAAGAGCCCGGGACAGGGGCAGATACGCAGTATTTT
CASSQEPGTGADTQYF
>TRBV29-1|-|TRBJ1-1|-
TGCAGCGTTGGACAGCCTATGAACACTGAAGCTTTCTTT
CSVGQPMNTEAFF
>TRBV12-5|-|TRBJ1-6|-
TGTGCTAGTGGTGCGAGCGGGACATACTCTTCACCCCTCCACTTT
CASGASGTYSSPLHF
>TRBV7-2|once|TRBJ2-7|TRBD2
TGTGCCAGCAGCTTTACTAGCGGAGCTTCCTACGAGCAGTACTTC
CASSFTSGASYEQYF
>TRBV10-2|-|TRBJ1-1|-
TGCGCCAGCAGTGAGTCGTACCCCGGGGCTGAAGCTTTCTTT
CASSESYPGAEAFF
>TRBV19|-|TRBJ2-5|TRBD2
TGTGCCAGTAGTATGGGGCGGGGGGAGACCCAGTACTTC
CASSMGRGETQYF
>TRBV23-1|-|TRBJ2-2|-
TGCGCCAGCCCAGCCGGGGAGCTGTTTTTT
CASPAGELFF
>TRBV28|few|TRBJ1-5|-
TGTGCCAGCAGCCCCAGCTTAGGAGGGGGTCAGCCCCAGCATTTT
CASSPSLGGGQPQHF
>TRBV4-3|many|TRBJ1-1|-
TGCGCCAGCAGCCAAGACAACTCGTACGGAGCTTTCTTT
CASSQDNSYGAFF
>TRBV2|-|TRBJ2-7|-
TGTGCCAGCATAGGTGTCAGGGGTTCCTACGAGCAGTACTTC
CASIGVRGSYEQYF
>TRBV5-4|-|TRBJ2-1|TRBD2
TGTGCCAGCAGCTCCTTAGGCGGGGGGGCCTACAATGAGCAGTTCTTC
CASSSLGGGAYNEQFF
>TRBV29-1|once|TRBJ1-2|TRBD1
TGCAGCGTTAAACCGACAGGGGAAAGGGGCTACACCTTC
CSVKPTGERGYTF
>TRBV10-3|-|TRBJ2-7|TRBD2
TGTGCCATCAGTGAAAGGACTAGCGGATCCTACGAGCAGTACTTC
CAISERTSGSYEQYF
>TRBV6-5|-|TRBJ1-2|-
TGTGCCAGCAGTCCCACGGGACCCCATGGCTACACCTTC
CASSPTGPHGYTF
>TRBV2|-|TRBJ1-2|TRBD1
TGTGCCAGCAGTAGGGACAGGGCAGAGACATATGGCTACACCTTC
CASSRDRAETYGYTF
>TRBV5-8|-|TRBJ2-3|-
TGTGCCAGCAGCTTGAGGGGGGCCACAGATACGCAGTATTTT
CASSLRGATDTQYF
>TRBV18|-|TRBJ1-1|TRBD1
TGTGCCAGCTCACCAGGGGGACAGGTGATGAACACTGAAGCTTTCTTT
CASSPGGQVMNTEAFF
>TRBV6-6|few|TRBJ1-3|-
TGTGCCAGCAGTGGGACATTGAAAGGAAACACCATATATTTT
CASSGTLKGNTIYF
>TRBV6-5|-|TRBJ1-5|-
TGTGCCAGCAGTTACAATATCAATCAGCCCCAGCATTTT
CASSYNINQPQHF
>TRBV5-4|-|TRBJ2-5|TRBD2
TGTGCCAGCAGCTTGGGGACTAGTCGGGAGACCCAGTACTTC
CASSLGTSRETQYF
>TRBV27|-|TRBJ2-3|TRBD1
TGTGCTACGAGCCGGGACAGGGTGTTTACAGATACGCAGTATTTT
CATSRDRVFTDTQYF
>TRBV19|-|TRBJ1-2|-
TGTGCCAGTATCTCCCCAGGGCGTGGCTACACCTTC
CASISPGRGYTF
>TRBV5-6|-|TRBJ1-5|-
TGTGCCAGCAGCTTTTTGAGAATAGCGGGCTTTAGCAATCAGCCCCAGCATTTT
CASSFLRIAGFSNQPQHF
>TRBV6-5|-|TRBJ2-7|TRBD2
TGTGCCAGCGCTAGCGGGGACTCCTACGAGCAGTACTTC
CASASGDSYEQYF
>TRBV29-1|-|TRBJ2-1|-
TGCAGCGTTGAAGATTGGGGGACTGTGCTGGGTAATGAGCAGTTCTTC
CSVEDWGTVLGNEQFF
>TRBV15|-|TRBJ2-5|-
TGTGCCACCAGCTTCCCTTTATATAGTCTCGAGACCCAGTACTTC
CATSFPLYSLETQYF
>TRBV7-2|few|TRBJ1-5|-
TGTGCCAGCAGCCCATACGGGCAGCCCCAGCATTTT
CASSPYGQPQHF
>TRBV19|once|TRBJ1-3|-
TGTGCCAGTAGTCTACCCGGGACAAGCCTAAACACCATATATTTT
CASSLPGTSLNTIYF
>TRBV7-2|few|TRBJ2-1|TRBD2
TGTGCCAGCAGCTTAGCGGGCCTAGCGGGGAGCTCCTACAATGAGCAGTTCTTC
CASSLAGLAGSSYNEQFF
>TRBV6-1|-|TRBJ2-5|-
TGTGCCAGCACCGTAGGACGGATCCAAGAGACCCAGTACTTC
CASTVGRIQETQYF
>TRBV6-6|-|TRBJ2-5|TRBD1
TGTGCCAGTTCAGGGACAGAGGGTTCCGAGACCCAGTACTTC
CASSGTEGSETQYF
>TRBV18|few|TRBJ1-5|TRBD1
TGTGCCAGCTCACGACAGGGGTATGGCGGTCAGCCCCAGCATTTT
CASSRQGYGGQPQHF
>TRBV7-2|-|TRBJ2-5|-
TGTGCCAGCAGCTTCAACGGCGGGCCGAACCAAGAGACCCAGTACTTC
CASSFNGGPNQETQYF
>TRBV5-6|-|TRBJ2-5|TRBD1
TGTGCCAGCAGCTTGCGACAATGGGACAGGGGGCCGGGGGAGACCCAGTACTTC
CASSLRQWDRGPGETQYF
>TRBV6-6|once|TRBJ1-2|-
TGTGCCAGCAGTTACGGGGAACAGGTTGCGGTCTATGGCTACACCTTC
CASSYGEQVAVYGYTF
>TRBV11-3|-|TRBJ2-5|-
TGTGCCAGCAGCCGCCAAGTAGACCAGTACTTC
CASSRQVDQYF
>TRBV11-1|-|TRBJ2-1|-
TGTGCCAGCAGCTTCGGAGGGGCGGGGAGCTCCTACAATGAGCAGTTCTTC
CASSFGGAGSSYNEQFF
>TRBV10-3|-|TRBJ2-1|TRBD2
TGTGCCACTACTCGGGGACTAGAGGTCAACAATGAGCAGTTCTTC
CATTRGLEVNNEQFF
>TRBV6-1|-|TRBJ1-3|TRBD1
TGTGCCACCAATAGACAGGGGAGTTCTGGAAACACCATATATTTT
CATNRQGSSGNTIYF
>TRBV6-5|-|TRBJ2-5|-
TGTGCCAGCAGTTACTGGGGACAAACAGGAGAGACCCAGTACTTC
CASSYWGQTGETQYF
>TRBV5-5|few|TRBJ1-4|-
TGTGCCAGCACAATGGGCGAAAAACTGTTTTTT
CASTMGEKLFF
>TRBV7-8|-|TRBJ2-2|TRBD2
TGTGCCAGCAGCCGAACTAGCGGGAGAAACACCGGGGAGCTGTTTTTT
CASSRTSGRNTGELFF
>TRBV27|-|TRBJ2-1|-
TGTGCCAGCAGTTTATCAGAAGTTGTGGGTTCCGAGCAGTTCTTC
CASSLSEVVGSEQFF